A selection of T cell receptor beta chains follows, all from one sample in a study of blood T cell repertoires in COVID-19. The protocol was immunoSEQ multiplex PCR, while the TCRdb copy is restricted to in-frame clones and leaves out a portion. Seen here are over 200,000 clones, 70% to 90% observed once, and the top ten hold under 3.5%. Source material: peripheral blood. The receptors were gathered from a man aged 25-45 years with COVID-19, enrolled during active disease. The CDR3 runs from the conserved cysteine through the conserved F or W. The D gene is left open where the match is weak. Not all rows give a size; the values are once, few, many and, for expanded clones, a class.

>TRBV9|few|.|TRBJ1-3
TGTGCCAGCAGCGTATCAGGGGTCTCTGGAAACACCATATATTTT
CASSVSGVSGNTIYF
>TRBV11-2|.|.|TRBJ2-1
TGTGCCAGCAGCTTAATAAGTCATGTGGGCAGTGAGCAGTTCTTC
CASSLISHVGSEQFF
>TRBV6-2/TRBV6-3|.|.|TRBJ1-2
TGTGCCAGCAGTCCCCTTAACTATGGCTACACCTTC
CASSPLNYGYTF
>TRBV19|.|TRBD1|TRBJ1-2
TGTGCCAGTAGTATACACGTGGGACAGCCCTATGGCTACACCTTC
CASSIHVGQPYGYTF
>TRBV19|.|.|TRBJ1-3
TGTGCCAGTAGTATGGTGGGAGGGCTCGGAAACACCATATATTTT
CASSMVGGLGNTIYF
>TRBV12-3/TRBV12-4|.|TRBD1|TRBJ1-2
TGTGCCAGCAGTTTTCAGGGGGGTTATGGCTACACCTTC
CASSFQGGYGYTF
>TRBV3-1/TRBV3-2|.|TRBD1|TRBJ2-7
TGTGCCAGCAGCCAAGGACAGGGAAGGAGTTACGAGCAGTACTTC
CASSQGQGRSYEQYF
>TRBV6-2/TRBV6-3|.|.|TRBJ2-7
TGTGCCAGCAGTTACTCTACCACAGGGTCCTACGAGCAGTACTTC
CASSYSTTGSYEQYF
>TRBV6-6|few|TRBD1|TRBJ2-1
TGTGCCAGCAGCTTGACAGGGGCCTACAATGAGCAGTTCTTC
CASSLTGAYNEQFF
>TRBV4-1|.|TRBD1|TRBJ2-2
TGCGCCAGCAGCCAAGTAGTGGACAGGGGACTCGAGCTGTTTTTT
CASSQVVDRGLELFF
>TRBV5-1|.|.|TRBJ1-2
TGCGCCAGCAGCTGGGACACTAACTATGGCTACACCTTC
CASSWDTNYGYTF
>TRBV27|.|TRBD2|TRBJ2-3
TGTGTCAGCAGTTCAAATAGCGGGATCCCCACAGATACGCAGTATTTT
CVSSSNSGIPTDTQYF
>TRBV11-2|.|.|TRBJ2-7
TGTGCCAGCAGCTTGATCGACAGGACCTCCTACGAGCAGTACTTC
CASSLIDRTSYEQYF
>TRBV25-1|.|TRBD1|TRBJ1-1
TGTGCCAGCAGTGGGGGACAGGGGAACACTGAAGCTTTCTTT
CASSGGQGNTEAFF
>TRBV7-8|.|TRBD2|TRBJ2-2
TGTGCCAGCAGCTTATTTGAGCGGGAGAGCCCCGGGGACGGGGAGCTGTTTTTT
CASSLFERESPGDGELFF
>TRBV7-2|.|TRBD1|TRBJ1-5
TGTGCCAGCAGCTTAGCCCGGGACAGGGGGCAGCCCCAGCATTTT
CASSLARDRGQPQHF
>TRBV6-5|.|TRBD1|TRBJ1-5
TGTGCCAGCAGGCGGGACAGGCGGGCGTTTCAGCCCCAGCATTTT
CASRRDRRAFQPQHF
>TRBV28|.|.|TRBJ1-2
TGTGCCAGCAGTCTAAGGGGATCCGGCGGCTACACCTTC
CASSLRGSGGYTF
>TRBV9|many|.|TRBJ1-2
TGTGCCAGCAGCGTAGGCCAGGGCGTCAACTATGGCTACACCTTC
CASSVGQGVNYGYTF
>TRBV19|.|.|TRBJ2-2
TGTGCCAGTAGGCCGGGGACGAACACCGGGGAGCTGTTTTTT
CASRPGTNTGELFF
>TRBV28|few|TRBD1|TRBJ1-6
TGTGCCAGCAGTTCGGGACAGGCAAACTTTCATAATTCACCCCTCCACTTT
CASSSGQANFHNSPLHF
>TRBV6-5|.|TRBD2|TRBJ2-1
TGTGCCAGCAGTTACGCGCTAGCGGGAGGGGGAAATGAGCAGTTCTTC
CASSYALAGGGNEQFF